This T cell receptor (beta chain) was recovered during a study of blood T cell repertoires in COVID-19. On the study more broadly: From T cells, B-cell-depleted T cells, or PBMCs came the material, which was cDNA or gDNA.

Under the authors' procedure: Amplification from reference gene primers served as the basis for estimated nucleated cell counts. The assay was immunoSEQ multiplex PCR, and TCRdb's table has in-frame clones only and misses some. That table gives V, J and clone size, and the DNA gave D and trimming. Among more than 250,000 clones listed, about nine tenths were seen once. During active infection, Seattle patients enrolled and were then monitored through disease. The clonotype comes from a woman aged 25 to 39 with COVID-19, enrolled during active disease. Sequencing used peripheral blood.

CDR3 protein: CASSYSSGANVLTF. In DNA, the CDR3 is TGTGCCAGCAGTTACTCGAGTGGGGCCAACGTCCTGACTTTC. The chain carries TRBV6-5 and TRBJ2-6; the D is unclear. Germline-derived CDR1 and CDR2 are MNHEY and SVGAGI. The V and J ends lost 0 bases and 3 bases respectively, with 3 bases between them. This CDR3 contains 14 residues.